Following are 5 T cell receptor beta chains from one sample sequenced in a study of blood T cell repertoires in COVID-19. The table came from immunoSEQ multiplex PCR; TCRdb's copy has only in-frame clones and leaves some out. This repertoire shows 200,000 to 300,000 clones, about 86% found once; its top ten account for under 2%. Sequencing was done on a sample of peripheral blood. These receptors all stem from a young man with active or convalescent COVID-19.

The gene calls are TRBV11-3 and TRBJ2-1; 10 nucleotides line up with TRBD2. The V segment lost 5 bases and the J segment 12 bases; nucleotides outside the gene matches: 13. This CDR3 contains 15 residues. CDR1 and CDR2 (germline): SGHNT, YENEEA. The CDR3 DNA reads TGTGCCAGCAGCCCATCAGCGGGGGGGCGGCTGGGGCAGTTCTTC. Translated: CASSPSAGGRLGQFF. Full variable domain (rest looked up from reference TRBV11-3 and TRBJ2-1): EAGVVQSPRYKIIEKKQPVAFWCNPISGHNTLYWYLQNLGQGPELLIRYENEEAVDDSQLPKDRFSAERLKGVDSTLKIQPAELGDSAVYLCASSPSAGGRLGQFFGPGTRLTVL.

This clone came up a few times. The J gene is TRBJ2-5, the V gene TRBV4-1; tentative D call: TRBD1 (6 bases). The CDR3 covers 17 residues. Germline V CDR1 and CDR2: MGHRA, YSYEKL. Trimming removed 5 bases at V and 4 bases at J, with 23 bases between. The CDR3 coding sequence is TGCGCCAGCAGCGGACAGACTCCAGGACCCGACCGAGAGACCCAGTACTTC. Translated, it gives CASSGQTPGPDRETQYF.

This chain links TRBV4-3 with TRBJ1-2; 8 nucleotides agree with TRBD1. This CDR3 contains 13 residues. J was trimmed by 7 bases and V by 3 bases; bases with no gene match: 4. CDR1 is LGHNA, CDR2 YSLEER, per germline. CDR3 protein: CASSHQGASGYTF. The CDR3 DNA is TGCGCCAGCAGCCATCAGGGGGCTTCTGGCTACACCTTC.

In this sample, this clone turned up once. The chain is built from TRBV9 and TRBJ2-3; 10 bases line up with TRBD2. From germline, CDR1 is SGDLS and CDR2 YYNGEE. V lost 0 bases to trimming and J lost 2 bases; unmatched junction nucleotides: 12. The CDR3 spans 19 residues. The CDR3 DNA reads TGTGCCAGCAGCGTAGTCGGTCTAGCGGGGGCAGGAGACACAGATACGCAGTATTTT. Translating gives CASSVVGLAGAGDTDTQYF.

This sequence joins TRBV7-2 and TRBJ2-7, with 12 positions matching TRBD2. J was trimmed by 0 bases and V by 5 bases; bases with no gene match: 11. The CDR3 sequence is 18 residues long. Germline values: CDR1 SGHTA, CDR2 FQGNSA. CDR3 region: CASSQASGGASSSYEQYF. CDR3 nucleotides: TGTGCCAGCAGCCAAGCTAGCGGGGGGGCCTCAAGCTCCTACGAGCAGTACTTC.